These T cell receptor beta chains were read from a single sample in a study of early T cells in non-severe SARS-CoV-2 infection. TCRdb analysed the 5' RACE reads with MiXCR anew, one entry per CDR3 protein. Altogether tens of thousands of distinct CDR3 sequences are present, around 5.4% being singletons, with the ten largest covering around 5%. Sequencing was performed on whole blood. These receptors all stem from an adult who was a healthcare worker with PCR-confirmed SARS-CoV-2 infection or an uninfected control (not recorded which). CDR3s include the opening cysteine and the closing phenylalanine or tryptophan. The order of the fields is J gene, V gene, clone size, CDR3 protein. Size is stated for part of the rows, as once, few or many counts, or as a class when the clone is expanded.

j_call: TRBJ2-7; v_call: TRBV3-1; clone_size: many; cdr3_aa: CASSQNPGQQGSEQYF
j_call: TRBJ2-3; v_call: TRBV7-2; clone_size: many; cdr3_aa: CASRQTSGGTDTQYF
j_call: TRBJ1-4; v_call: TRBV12-3/TRBV12-4; clone_size: many; cdr3_aa: CASSPWDGNEKLFF
j_call: TRBJ2-2; v_call: TRBV29-1; clone_size: many; cdr3_aa: CSVQGGQTNTGELFF
j_call: TRBJ2-5; v_call: TRBV7-9; clone_size: many; cdr3_aa: CASSLNKETQYF
j_call: TRBJ1-1; v_call: TRBV10-1; clone_size: many; cdr3_aa: CASSESKQAGTATEAFF
j_call: TRBJ2-4; v_call: TRBV5-4; clone_size: many; cdr3_aa: CASSIAGLAKNIQYF
j_call: TRBJ1-3; v_call: TRBV7-9; clone_size: few; cdr3_aa: CASSLAWTVGNTIYF
j_call: TRBJ2-7; v_call: TRBV6-1; clone_size: many; cdr3_aa: CANYLQGNFHEQYF
j_call: TRBJ2-3; v_call: TRBV7-6; clone_size: many; cdr3_aa: CASSSLGERDRGRTDTQYF
j_call: TRBJ1-1; v_call: TRBV10-2; clone_size: few; cdr3_aa: CASSESGRPSQGANTEAFF
j_call: TRBJ2-4; v_call: TRBV7-2; clone_size: many; cdr3_aa: CASSPSWRGLAKNIQYF
j_call: TRBJ1-2; v_call: TRBV4-2; clone_size: many; cdr3_aa: CASSQDPLSTGSGYGYTF
j_call: TRBJ2-2; v_call: TRBV28; clone_size: many; cdr3_aa: CASSGEEYTGELFF
j_call: TRBJ2-1; v_call: TRBV6-1; clone_size: many; cdr3_aa: CASNRDRGTSSYNEQFF
j_call: TRBJ1-2; v_call: TRBV25-1; clone_size: .; cdr3_aa: CASSDPLDGRYGYTF
j_call: TRBJ2-3; v_call: TRBV12-3/TRBV12-4; clone_size: many; cdr3_aa: CASSWDRSGPDTQYF
j_call: TRBJ1-2; v_call: TRBV10-1; clone_size: many; cdr3_aa: CASTFMARRSMQHPRWGYTF
j_call: TRBJ2-3; v_call: TRBV28; clone_size: few; cdr3_aa: CASREAGESTDTQYF
j_call: TRBJ1-4; v_call: TRBV15; clone_size: many; cdr3_aa: CATSPRDRGEKLFF
j_call: TRBJ2-3; v_call: TRBV7-8; clone_size: few; cdr3_aa: CASSLAASGGPVDTQYF
j_call: TRBJ2-2; v_call: TRBV7-9; clone_size: .; cdr3_aa: CATRSPGFDGELFF
j_call: TRBJ2-7; v_call: TRBV7-6; clone_size: few; cdr3_aa: CASSSTGADYEQYF
j_call: TRBJ2-4; v_call: TRBV7-2; clone_size: .; cdr3_aa: CASSSLGTIAKNIQYF
j_call: TRBJ2-1; v_call: TRBV30; clone_size: many; cdr3_aa: CAWSVSLAGVSLVQFF
j_call: TRBJ1-6; v_call: TRBV27; clone_size: many; cdr3_aa: CASSFSFGPQENSPLHF
j_call: TRBJ2-7; v_call: TRBV29-1; clone_size: many; cdr3_aa: CSVEQARYGGEQYF
j_call: TRBJ1-2; v_call: TRBV5-8; clone_size: many; cdr3_aa: CASSLPTGWAYGYTF
j_call: TRBJ1-4; v_call: TRBV12-3/TRBV12-4; clone_size: many; cdr3_aa: CASSFILTGLFF
j_call: TRBJ2-1; v_call: TRBV18; clone_size: .; cdr3_aa: CVSSRRLDEQFF
j_call: TRBJ1-2; v_call: TRBV12-3/TRBV12-4; clone_size: many; cdr3_aa: CASSLGGNSNYGYTF
j_call: TRBJ2-7; v_call: TRBV3-1; clone_size: many; cdr3_aa: CASANPGTYEQYF
j_call: TRBJ2-7; v_call: TRBV7-9; clone_size: many; cdr3_aa: CASSLDRRAEDEQYF
j_call: TRBJ2-7; v_call: TRBV7-9; clone_size: many; cdr3_aa: CASTNLVSGEQYF
j_call: TRBJ2-5; v_call: TRBV7-2; clone_size: many; cdr3_aa: CASSPKETQYF
j_call: TRBJ1-1; v_call: TRBV4-3; clone_size: many; cdr3_aa: CASSQVAYTTEAFF
j_call: TRBJ2-3; v_call: TRBV11-3; clone_size: many; cdr3_aa: CASSSEDRGTDTQYF
j_call: TRBJ1-1; v_call: TRBV29-1; clone_size: many; cdr3_aa: CSVGRMNTEAFF
j_call: TRBJ1-1; v_call: TRBV4-3; clone_size: .; cdr3_aa: CASSQGDRANTEAFF
j_call: TRBJ2-5; v_call: TRBV10-2; clone_size: many; cdr3_aa: CASSEGTETQYF
j_call: TRBJ1-4; v_call: TRBV6-2/TRBV6-3; clone_size: many; cdr3_aa: CASSSNEKLFF
j_call: TRBJ2-3; v_call: TRBV20-1; clone_size: many; cdr3_aa: CSARTSGRDRNTQYF
j_call: TRBJ1-1; v_call: TRBV5-1; clone_size: many; cdr3_aa: CASSLAGATEAFF
j_call: TRBJ2-3; v_call: TRBV7-8; clone_size: many; cdr3_aa: CASSFPTSGGGSTDTQYF
j_call: TRBJ1-3; v_call: TRBV20-1; clone_size: many; cdr3_aa: CSARLAENTIYF
j_call: TRBJ2-3; v_call: TRBV29-1; clone_size: many; cdr3_aa: CSSYPLAGVQDTQYF
j_call: TRBJ1-2; v_call: TRBV6-1; clone_size: many; cdr3_aa: CASSEPTGENYGYTF
j_call: TRBJ1-3; v_call: TRBV28; clone_size: many; cdr3_aa: CASGQGKNTIYF
j_call: TRBJ2-1; v_call: TRBV27; clone_size: many; cdr3_aa: CASSPYRGISYNEQFF
j_call: TRBJ1-6; v_call: TRBV5-1; clone_size: many; cdr3_aa: CASSWRADSPLHF
j_call: TRBJ2-3; v_call: TRBV6-5; clone_size: many; cdr3_aa: CASRLYPGVKGTDTQYF
j_call: TRBJ2-5; v_call: TRBV6-2/TRBV6-3; clone_size: .; cdr3_aa: CASSYVKREETQYF
j_call: TRBJ2-7; v_call: TRBV7-9; clone_size: many; cdr3_aa: CASIGEGLADISYEQYF
j_call: TRBJ2-5; v_call: TRBV11-2; clone_size: many; cdr3_aa: CASSLDGGARRETQYF
j_call: TRBJ2-2; v_call: TRBV29-1; clone_size: many; cdr3_aa: CSSQVSGSPTGELFF
j_call: TRBJ2-7; v_call: TRBV18; clone_size: many; cdr3_aa: CASSPKAGGIEQYF
j_call: TRBJ2-5; v_call: TRBV24-1; clone_size: many; cdr3_aa: CATSDRTGGPETQYF
j_call: TRBJ1-6; v_call: TRBV6-1; clone_size: many; cdr3_aa: CASSEFWQGGNSPLHF